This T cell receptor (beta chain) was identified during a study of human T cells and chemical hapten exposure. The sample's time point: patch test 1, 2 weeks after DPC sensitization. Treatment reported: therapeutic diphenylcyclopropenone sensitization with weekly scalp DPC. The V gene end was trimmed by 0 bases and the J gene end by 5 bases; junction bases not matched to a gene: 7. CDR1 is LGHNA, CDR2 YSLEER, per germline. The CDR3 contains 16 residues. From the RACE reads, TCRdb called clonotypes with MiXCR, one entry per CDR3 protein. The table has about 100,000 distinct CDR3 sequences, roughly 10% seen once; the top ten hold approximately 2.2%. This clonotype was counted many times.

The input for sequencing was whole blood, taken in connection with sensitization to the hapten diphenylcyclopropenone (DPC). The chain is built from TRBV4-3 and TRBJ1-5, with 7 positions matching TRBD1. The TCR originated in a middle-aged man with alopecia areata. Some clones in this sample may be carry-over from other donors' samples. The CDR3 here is CASSQELGQRYQPQHF. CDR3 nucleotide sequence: TGCGCCAGCAGCCAAGAGCTGGGACAGAGGTATCAGCCCCAGCATTTT.